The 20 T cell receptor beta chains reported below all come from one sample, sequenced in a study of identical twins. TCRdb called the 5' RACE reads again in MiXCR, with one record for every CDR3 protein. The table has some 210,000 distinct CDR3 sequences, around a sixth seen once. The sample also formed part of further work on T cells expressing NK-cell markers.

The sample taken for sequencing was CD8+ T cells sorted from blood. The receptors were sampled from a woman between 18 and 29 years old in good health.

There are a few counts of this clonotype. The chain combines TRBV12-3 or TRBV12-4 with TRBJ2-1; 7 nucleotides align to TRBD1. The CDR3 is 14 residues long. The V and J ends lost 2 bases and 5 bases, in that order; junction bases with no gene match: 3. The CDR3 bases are TGTGCCAGCAGTTTACGGACAGGCGACAATGAGCAGTTCTTC. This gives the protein CASSLRTGDNEQFF.

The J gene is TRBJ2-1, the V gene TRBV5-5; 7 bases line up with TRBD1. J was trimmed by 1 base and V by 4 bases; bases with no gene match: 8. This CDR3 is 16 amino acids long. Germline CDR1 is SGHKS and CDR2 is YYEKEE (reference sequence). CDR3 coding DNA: TGTGCCAGCAGCCTCCAGGGGGAATTATCCTACAATGAGCAGTTCTTC. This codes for CASSLQGELSYNEQFF.

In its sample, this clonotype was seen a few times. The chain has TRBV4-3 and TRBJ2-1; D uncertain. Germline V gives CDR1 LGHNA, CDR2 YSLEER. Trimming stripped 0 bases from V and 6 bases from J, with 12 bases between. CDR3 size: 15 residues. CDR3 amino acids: CASSQEGGFRNEQFF. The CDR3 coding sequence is TGCGCCAGCAGCCAAGAAGGCGGATTCCGCAATGAGCAGTTCTTC.

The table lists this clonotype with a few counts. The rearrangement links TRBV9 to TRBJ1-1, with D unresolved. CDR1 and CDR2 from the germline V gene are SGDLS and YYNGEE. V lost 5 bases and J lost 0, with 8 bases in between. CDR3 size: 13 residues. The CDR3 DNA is TGTGCCAGCAGTGCCGGATTGAACACTGAAGCTTTCTTT. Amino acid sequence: CASSAGLNTEAFF.

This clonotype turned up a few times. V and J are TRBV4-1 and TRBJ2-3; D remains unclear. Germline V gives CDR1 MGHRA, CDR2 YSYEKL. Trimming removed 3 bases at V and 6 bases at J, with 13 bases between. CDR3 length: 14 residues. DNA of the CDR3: TGCGCCAGCAGCCAGACCCAAAATGGGGATACGCAGTATTTT. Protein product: CASSQTQNGDTQYF.

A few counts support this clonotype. The CDR3 nucleotides are TGTGCCTGGAGTGTACGAGGGGAAGCTTTCTTT. Translation gives CAWSVRGEAFF. The chain combines TRBV30 with TRBJ1-1; D ambiguous. The CDR3 has 11 amino acids. Per the germline V gene, CDR1 is GTSNPN and CDR2 is SVGIG (reference sequence). V lost 0 bases, J lost 8 bases, and 7 bases lay in between.

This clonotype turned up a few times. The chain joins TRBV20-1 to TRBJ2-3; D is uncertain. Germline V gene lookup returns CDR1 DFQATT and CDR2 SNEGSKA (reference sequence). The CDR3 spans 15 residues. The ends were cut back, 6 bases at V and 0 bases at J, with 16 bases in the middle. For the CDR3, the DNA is TGCAGTGCCCCCACGGAACTCCCCAGCACAGATACGCAGTATTTT. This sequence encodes CSAPTELPSTDTQYF.

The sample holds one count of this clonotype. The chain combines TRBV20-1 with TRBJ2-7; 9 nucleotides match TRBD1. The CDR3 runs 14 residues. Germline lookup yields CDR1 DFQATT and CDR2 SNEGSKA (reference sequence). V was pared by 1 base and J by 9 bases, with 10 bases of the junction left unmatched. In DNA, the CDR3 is TGCAGTGCTAGAGCTGTGGAACAGGGGGCTGGGCAGTACTTC. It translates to CSARAVEQGAGQYF.

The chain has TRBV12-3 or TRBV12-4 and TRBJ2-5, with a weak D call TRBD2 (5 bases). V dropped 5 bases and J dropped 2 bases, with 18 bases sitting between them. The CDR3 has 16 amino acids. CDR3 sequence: CASSPPPGKEQETQYF. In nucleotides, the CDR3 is TGTGCCAGCAGTCCCCCGCCGGGAAAAGAACAAGAGACCCAGTACTTC.

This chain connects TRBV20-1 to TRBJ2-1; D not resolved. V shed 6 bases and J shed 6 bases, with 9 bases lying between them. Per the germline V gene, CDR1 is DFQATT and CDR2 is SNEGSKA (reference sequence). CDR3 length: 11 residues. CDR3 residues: CSALDGNEQFF. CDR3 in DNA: TGCAGTGCCCTGGACGGCAATGAGCAGTTCTTC.

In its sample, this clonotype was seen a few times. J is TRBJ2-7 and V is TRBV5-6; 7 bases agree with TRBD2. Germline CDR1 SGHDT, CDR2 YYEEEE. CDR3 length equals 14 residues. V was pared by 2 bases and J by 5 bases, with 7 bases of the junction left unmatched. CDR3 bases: TGTGCCAGCAGCTTCGGGGAGGGACGGCACGAGCAGTACTTC. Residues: CASSFGEGRHEQYF.

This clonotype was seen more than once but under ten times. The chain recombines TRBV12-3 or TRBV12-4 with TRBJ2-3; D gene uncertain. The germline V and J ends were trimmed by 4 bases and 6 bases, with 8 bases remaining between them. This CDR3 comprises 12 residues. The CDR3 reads CASSYTRDTQYF. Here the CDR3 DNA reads TGTGCCAGCAGTTACACCAGGGATACGCAGTATTTT.

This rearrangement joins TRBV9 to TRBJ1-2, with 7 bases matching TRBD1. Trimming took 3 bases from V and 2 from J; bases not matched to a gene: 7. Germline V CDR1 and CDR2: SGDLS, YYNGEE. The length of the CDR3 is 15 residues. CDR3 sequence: CASSEETGWNYGYTF. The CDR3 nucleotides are TGTGCCAGCAGCGAGGAGACAGGGTGGAACTATGGCTACACCTTC.

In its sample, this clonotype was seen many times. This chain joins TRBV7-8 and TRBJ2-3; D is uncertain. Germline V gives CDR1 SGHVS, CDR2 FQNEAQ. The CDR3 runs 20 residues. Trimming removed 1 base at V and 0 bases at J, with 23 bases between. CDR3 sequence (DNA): TGTGCCAGCAGCTTAGAACCGTGGGGTGATGCTAGACCTAGCACAGATACGCAGTATTTT. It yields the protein CASSLEPWGDARPSTDTQYF.

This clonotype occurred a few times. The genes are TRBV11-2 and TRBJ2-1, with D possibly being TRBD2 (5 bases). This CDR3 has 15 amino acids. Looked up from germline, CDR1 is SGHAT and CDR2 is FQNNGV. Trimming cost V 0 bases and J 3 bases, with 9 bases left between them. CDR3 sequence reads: CASSLEGAGYNEQFF. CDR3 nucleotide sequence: TGTGCCAGCAGCTTAGAGGGAGCCGGCTACAATGAGCAGTTCTTC. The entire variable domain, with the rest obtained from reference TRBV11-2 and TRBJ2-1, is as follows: EAGVAQSPRYKIIEKRQSVAFWCNPISGHATLYWYQQILGQGPKLLIQFQNNGVVDDSQLPKDRFSAERLKGVDSTLKIQPAKLEDSAVYLCASSLEGAGYNEQFFGPGTRLTVL.

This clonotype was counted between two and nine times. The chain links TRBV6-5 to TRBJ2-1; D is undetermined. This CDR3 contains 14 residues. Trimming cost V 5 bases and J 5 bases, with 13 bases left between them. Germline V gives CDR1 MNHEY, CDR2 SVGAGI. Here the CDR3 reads CASSNPGPHNEQFF. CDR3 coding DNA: TGTGCCAGCAGTAACCCCGGGCCGCACAATGAGCAGTTCTTC.

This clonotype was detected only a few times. The CDR3 DNA sequence: TGCAGCGTTGGAGGGGGAAGCGAGCAGTACTTC. Translating gives CSVGGGSEQYF. This sequence joins TRBV29-1 and TRBJ2-7; possibly TRBD1 for D (6 bases). Trimming took off 4 bases at V and 6 bases at J, with 10 bases between the two ends. CDR3 length equals 11 residues. Germline CDR1 SQVTM, CDR2 ANQGSEA.

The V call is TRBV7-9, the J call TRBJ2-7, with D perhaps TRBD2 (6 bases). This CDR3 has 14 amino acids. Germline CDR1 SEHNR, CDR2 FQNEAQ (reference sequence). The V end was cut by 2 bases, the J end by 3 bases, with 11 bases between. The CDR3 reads CASSLTGTGYEQYF. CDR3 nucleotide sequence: TGTGCCAGCAGCTTAACGGGGACTGGCTACGAGCAGTACTTC. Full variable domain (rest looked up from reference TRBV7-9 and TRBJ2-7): DTGVSQNPRHKITKRGQNVTFRCDPISEHNRLYWYRQTLGQGPEFLTYFQNEAQLEKSRLLSDRFSAERPKGSFSTLEIQRTEQGDSAMYLCASSLTGTGYEQYFGPGTRLTVT.

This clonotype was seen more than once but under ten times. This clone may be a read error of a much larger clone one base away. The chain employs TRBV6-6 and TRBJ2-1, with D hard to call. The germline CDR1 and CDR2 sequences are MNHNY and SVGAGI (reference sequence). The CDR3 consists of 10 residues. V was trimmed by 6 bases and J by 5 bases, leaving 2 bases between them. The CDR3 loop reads CASRNNEQFF. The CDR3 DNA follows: TGTGCCAGCAGGAACAATGAGCAGTTCTTC.

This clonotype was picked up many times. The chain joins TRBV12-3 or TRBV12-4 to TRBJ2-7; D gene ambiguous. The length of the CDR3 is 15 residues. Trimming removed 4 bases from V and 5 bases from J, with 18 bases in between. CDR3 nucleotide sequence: TGTGCCAGCAGTTCACATCTTGGGTTAGGAGACGAGCAGTACTTC. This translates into CASSSHLGLGDEQYF.